The 20 T cell receptor beta chains listed next were all sequenced from one sample in a study of T-cell memory formation after mild COVID-19. TCRdb processed the 5' RACE reads anew with MiXCR; each CDR3 protein has one entry. The sample includes about 470,000 distinct CDR3 sequences, roughly 25% of them seen just once. The source material was PBMCs or a T cell subset sorted from them (not recorded which). All receptors come from an adult woman who had mild COVID-19 (a few samples of this study predate the infection). Cell type and time point are not known.

V is TRBV7-9 and J is TRBJ2-1; 7 nucleotides align to TRBD2. The CDR3 is 14 amino acids. The trim removed 2 bases at V and 8 bases at J, leaving 6 bases unmatched. Germline-derived CDR1 and CDR2 are SEHNR and FQNEAQ (reference sequence). The CDR3 nucleotides are TGTGCCAGCAGCTTATTGACTAGCACTGATGAGCAGTTCTTC. As protein: CASSLLTSTDEQFF.

The sample holds a few counts of this clonotype. The V call is TRBV4-1, the J call TRBJ1-2, with TRBD1 matching 9 bases. Germline CDR1 MGHRA, CDR2 YSYEKL. Trimming cost V 0 bases and J 6 bases; bases outside gene matches: 2. The CDR3 sequence is 14 residues long. In nucleotides, the CDR3 is TGCGCCAGCAGCCAAGAGTGGACAGGGGATGGCTACACCTTC. Amino acid sequence: CASSQEWTGDGYTF.

CDR3 loop: CASSLGGTGRFHEQYF. For the CDR3, the DNA is TGTGCCAGCAGTTTAGGGGGGACAGGCCGTTTCCACGAGCAGTACTTC. V gene TRBV6-2 or TRBV6-3 combines with J gene TRBJ2-7; 8 bases fit TRBD1. CDR3 size: 16 residues. Trimming took 4 bases from V and 5 from J; bases not matched to a gene: 13. Germline V gene sequence: CDR1 MNHEY, CDR2 SVGEGT.

The chain links TRBV5-1 to TRBJ1-2; 10 positions agree with TRBD1. Germline V gene lookup returns CDR1 SGHRS and CDR2 YFSETQ. CDR3 size: 15 residues. Germline trimming cut 4 bases from V and 2 bases from J; bases unmatched to any gene: 5. The CDR3 loop is CASSPGTGENYGYTF. As DNA, the CDR3 is TGCGCCAGCAGCCCGGGGACAGGGGAAAACTATGGCTACACCTTC.

This chain links TRBV6-6 with TRBJ2-3; D remains unclear. Germline V gene data show CDR1 as MNHNY and CDR2 as SVGAGI (reference sequence). The CDR3 has 12 residues. V dropped 4 bases and J dropped 5 bases, with 7 bases sitting between them. CDR3 sequence (DNA): TGTGCCAGCAGTTTCGCTAGAGATACGCAGTATTTT. Translated: CASSFARDTQYF.

V gene TRBV7-2 combines with J gene TRBJ1-2; 8 nucleotides align to TRBD1. The V segment lost 1 base and the J segment 6 bases; nucleotides outside the gene matches: 4. There are 14 residues in the CDR3. Germline V CDR1 and CDR2: SGHTA, FQGNSA. The CDR3 DNA follows: TGTGCCAGCAGCTTAGACAGGGGGGTCGATGGCTACACCTTC. It translates to CASSLDRGVDGYTF.

In its sample, this clonotype was seen a few times. The rearrangement uses TRBV7-8 and TRBJ2-2; 8 bases are a match to TRBD2. This CDR3 is built from 16 residues. J lost 3 bases, V lost 6 bases, and 9 bases had no gene match. CDR1 is SGHVS and CDR2 is FQNEAQ in the germline V gene. The CDR3 DNA follows: TGTGCCAGCAGAGGTTTAGCGGGAACTGACACCGGGGAGCTGTTTTTT. Protein product: CASRGLAGTDTGELFF.

This rearrangement joins TRBV5-1 to TRBJ2-2; possible D gene TRBD1, 5 bases. Germline V gene lookup returns CDR1 SGHRS and CDR2 YFSETQ. The CDR3 consists of 15 residues. Trimming removed 2 bases from V and 3 bases from J, with 11 bases in between. The CDR3 nucleotides are TGCGCCAGCAGCTTCAGGGTAGGGGACACCGGGGAGCTGTTTTTT. Encoded protein: CASSFRVGDTGELFF. The full variable domain, with the rest looked up from reference TRBV5-1 and TRBJ2-2, is KAGVTQTPRYLIKTRGQQVTLSCSPISGHRSVSWYQQTPGQGLQFLFEYFSETQRNKGNFPGRFSGRQFSNSRSEMNVSTLELGDSALYLCASSFRVGDTGELFFGEGSRLTVL.

The CDR3 loop is CASSWGTRTQETQYF. The CDR3 DNA follows: TGTGCCAGCAGTTGGGGGACCCGAACTCAAGAGACCCAGTACTTC. The chain carries TRBV12-3 or TRBV12-4 and TRBJ2-5; D tentatively fits TRBD1 or TRBD2 (5 bases each). V was pared by 4 bases and J by 2 bases, with 14 bases between. The CDR3 is made up of 15 amino acids.

This clonotype was seen only a few times. CDR3 loop: CASSYSSGLYNEQFF. Here the CDR3 DNA reads TGTGCCAGCAGTTACTCCTCGGGGCTATACAATGAGCAGTTCTTC. The J gene is TRBJ2-1, the V gene TRBV6-6; the D call may be TRBD1 or TRBD2 (5 bases each). The CDR3 is made up of 15 amino acids. CDR1 MNHNY and CDR2 SVGAGI come from the germline V gene (reference sequence). Trimming stripped 0 bases from V and 4 bases from J, with 10 bases between.

The V and J genes are TRBV20-1 and TRBJ2-1; 12 bases fit TRBD2. Germline CDR1 reads DFQATT; CDR2 reads SNEGSKA (reference sequence). With 6 bases clipped from V and 9 bases from J, the junction kept 12 bases outside the gene matches. The CDR3 has 15 amino acids. In nucleotides, the CDR3 is TGCAGTGCCCCGACTAGCGGGAGCCCCCGGGGTGAGCAGTTCTTC. Amino acids: CSAPTSGSPRGEQFF.

This clonotype was seen at least ten times. The gene calls are TRBV7-6 and TRBJ2-1, with 10 bases aligning to TRBD2. The CDR3 extends over 15 amino acids. Germline CDR1 is SGHVS and CDR2 is FNYEAQ. J was trimmed by 7 bases and V by 6 bases; bases with no gene match: 9. DNA of the CDR3: TGTGCCAGCAGTGAGACGGGACTAGCGCAGAATGAGCAGTTCTTC. Its protein is CASSETGLAQNEQFF.

The gene calls are TRBV6-2 or TRBV6-3 and TRBJ2-4, with unresolved D. Germline V gene data show CDR1 as MNHEY and CDR2 as SVGEGT. V was pared by 3 bases and J by 5 bases, with 20 bases between. This CDR3 is built from 17 residues. The CDR3, as DNA: TGTGCCAGCAGTTATAAGCTGATCCCCCGGACGGAAAACATTCAGTACTTC. It specifies CASSYKLIPRTENIQYF.

This clonotype was counted a few times. The chain couples TRBV5-1 to TRBJ2-5; D is tentatively TRBD1 or TRBD2 (7 bases each). Germline V lookup: CDR1 SGHRS, CDR2 YFSETQ. The CDR3 sequence is 14 residues long. Between the trimmed V and J ends, which lost 4 bases and 3 bases, there was a span of 13 bases. CDR3 amino acids: CASSQTGREETQYF. The DNA for the CDR3 is TGCGCCAGCAGCCAGACAGGGAGGGAAGAGACCCAGTACTTC.

In its sample, this clonotype was seen a few times. V and J are TRBV12-3 or TRBV12-4 and TRBJ2-2, with TRBD2 matching 11 bases. The CDR3 has 20 amino acids. Trimming at V came to 5 bases and at J to 7 bases, leaving 21 bases not matched to a gene. CDR3 DNA sequence: TGTGCCAGCAGTCGGCTACTTAAGACTAGCGGGATACCTCAAGGCGGGGAGCTGTTTTTT. It yields the protein CASSRLLKTSGIPQGGELFF.

The chain employs TRBV5-8 and TRBJ1-5; D ambiguous. Per the germline V gene, CDR1 is SGHTS and CDR2 is YDEGEE. The V and J ends lost 2 bases and 2 bases respectively, with 17 bases between them. The CDR3 sequence is 17 residues long. The CDR3 DNA reads as TGTGCCAGCAGCTTTCCCAGTGGGCTTTGGGGCAATCAGCCCCAGCATTTT. It encodes CASSFPSGLWGNQPQHF. The full variable domain, in which reference TRBV5-8 and TRBJ1-5 provide the parts outside the CDR3, is EAGVTQSPTHLIKTRGQQATLRCSPISGHTSVYWYQQALGLGLQFLLWYDEGEERNRGNFPPRFSGRQFPNYSSELNVNALELEDSALYLCASSFPSGLWGNQPQHFGDGTRLSIL.

This clonotype came up a few times. The chain recombines TRBV20-1 with TRBJ1-5; D is perhaps TRBD1 (6 bases). CDR3 size: 16 residues. V was cut by 6 bases and J by 4 bases, with 22 bases left in between. Germline lookup yields CDR1 DFQATT and CDR2 SNEGSKA (reference sequence). The CDR3 region is CSAFRGGSAPNQPQHF. DNA of the CDR3: TGCAGTGCCTTCAGGGGTGGTTCGGCACCGAATCAGCCCCAGCATTTT.

This clonotype has more than one count but fewer than ten. The chain uses TRBV25-1 and TRBJ1-2; 7 bases agree with TRBD1. The CDR3 has 13 residues. The junction had 2 bases not matched to a gene; V was cut back by 3 bases and J by 4 bases. Germline V CDR1 and CDR2: MGHDK, SYGVNS. The CDR3 nucleotides are TGTGCCAGCAGTGACCCAGGGGGCTATGGCTACACCTTC. This gives the protein CASSDPGGYGYTF.

There are a few counts of this clonotype. The J gene is TRBJ1-2, the V gene TRBV7-8; no clear D. This CDR3 comprises 14 residues. Per the germline V gene, CDR1 is SGHVS and CDR2 is FQNEAQ. Trimming shortened V by 5 bases and J by 3 bases, and 13 bases separated the two germline ends. The CDR3 reads CASSRNKWDYGYTF. The CDR3, as DNA: TGTGCCAGCAGCCGAAACAAGTGGGACTATGGCTACACCTTC. Complete variable domain (other parts from reference TRBV7-8 and TRBJ1-2): GAGVSQSPRYKVAKRGQDVALRCDPISGHVSLFWYQQALGQGPEFLTYFQNEAQLDKSGLPSDRFFAERPEGSVSTLKIQRTQQEDSAVYLCASSRNKWDYGYTFGSGTRLTVV.

The chain uses TRBV30 and TRBJ2-1; no clear D gene. CDR3 size: 15 residues. V shed 2 bases and J shed 8 bases, with 19 bases lying between them. The germline V gene encodes CDR1 GTSNPN and CDR2 SVGIG (reference sequence). CDR3 residues: CAWSILGIGDYEQFF. CDR3 DNA: TGTGCCTGGAGTATATTAGGGATTGGCGACTATGAGCAGTTCTTC.